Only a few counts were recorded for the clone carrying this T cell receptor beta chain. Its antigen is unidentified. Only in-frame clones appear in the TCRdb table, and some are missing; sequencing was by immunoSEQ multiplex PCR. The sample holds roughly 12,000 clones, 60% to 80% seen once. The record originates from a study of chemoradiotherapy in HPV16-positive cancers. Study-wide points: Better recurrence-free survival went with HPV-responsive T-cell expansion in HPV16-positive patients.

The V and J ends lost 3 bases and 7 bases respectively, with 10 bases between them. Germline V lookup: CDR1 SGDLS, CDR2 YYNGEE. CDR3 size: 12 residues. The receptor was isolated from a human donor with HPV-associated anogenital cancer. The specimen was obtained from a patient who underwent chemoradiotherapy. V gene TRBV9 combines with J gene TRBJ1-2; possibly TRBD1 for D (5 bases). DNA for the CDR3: TGTGCCAGCAGCGGCAAACAGGTTGGCTACACCTTC. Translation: CASSGKQVGYTF.